One sample yielded the 27 T cell receptor beta chains listed below, sequenced in a study of blood T cell repertoires in COVID-19. Profiled with immunoSEQ multiplex PCR; TCRdb holds only in-frame clones, not every one. The sample includes about 360,000 clones, roughly 86% of them seen just once. The sample comprised PBMCs or T cells enriched from blood (not recorded which). Receptors were obtained from a man aged 40-49 years in a cohort exposed to, infected with or recovered from COVID-19 (not recorded which).

The V gene is TRBV5-6, the J gene TRBJ1-2; 10 bases match TRBD1. Trimming at V came to 5 bases and at J to 5 bases, leaving 3 bases not matched to a gene. Germline V gene data show CDR1 as SGHDT and CDR2 as YYEEEE. The CDR3 contains 13 residues. This chain's CDR3 is CASSRDRGYGYTF. Here the CDR3 DNA reads TGTGCCAGCAGTCGGGACAGGGGATATGGCTACACCTTC.

The rearrangement joins TRBV7-2 to TRBJ2-1; TRBD2 aligns across 15 bases. This CDR3 has 16 residues. Germline V gene data show CDR1 as SGHTA and CDR2 as FQGNSA. The junction had 4 bases not matched to a gene; V was cut back by 1 base and J by 9 bases. CDR3 residues: CASSLGTSGRAVEQFF. The CDR3 DNA reads as TGTGCCAGCAGCTTAGGGACTAGCGGGAGGGCTGTTGAGCAGTTCTTC.

The J gene is TRBJ2-2, the V gene TRBV7-6; tentative D call: TRBD2 (5 bases). This CDR3 is 16 amino acids long. CDR1 is SGHVS, CDR2 FNYEAQ, per germline. Trimming removed 5 bases at V and 2 bases at J, with 15 bases between. The CDR3 region is CASSPIPAANTGELFF. Written as DNA, the CDR3 is TGTGCCAGCAGCCCCATCCCAGCGGCTAACACCGGGGAGCTGTTTTTT.

The V gene is TRBV5-1, the J gene TRBJ2-2; 8 nucleotides align to TRBD2. The CDR3 consists of 16 residues. Germline-derived CDR1 and CDR2 are SGHRS and YFSETQ. Unmatched junction bases numbered 9, after V lost 4 bases and J lost 4 bases. The CDR3 protein is CASSPQGLEVTGELFF. As DNA, the CDR3 is TGCGCCAGCAGCCCGCAGGGACTAGAGGTCACCGGGGAGCTGTTTTTT.

This rearrangement joins TRBV7-6 to TRBJ1-1; possibly TRBD1 for D (6 bases). Trimming took off 3 bases at V and 0 bases at J, with 8 bases between the two ends. Germline lookup yields CDR1 SGHVS and CDR2 FNYEAQ. This CDR3 has 14 residues. CDR3 coding DNA: TGTGCCAGCAGCTTTCAGGGGATGAACACTGAAGCTTTCTTT. This translates into CASSFQGMNTEAFF.

The chain links TRBV28 to TRBJ1-5; tentative D call: TRBD1 (5 bases). Germline V gene data show CDR1 as MDHEN and CDR2 as SYDVKM. Trimming left V 2 bases short and J 3 bases short, with 11 bases between. The CDR3 contains 15 residues. The CDR3 coding sequence is TGTGCCAGCAGTTTAAACCGGGACTTCAATCAGCCCCAGCATTTT. Translating gives CASSLNRDFNQPQHF.

The chain carries TRBV10-3 and TRBJ1-1, with TRBD1 as a possible D gene (5 bases). Germline CDR1 is ENHRY and CDR2 is SYGVKD. V lost 6 bases to trimming and J lost 1 base, with 15 bases between them. This CDR3 contains 15 residues. The CDR3 protein is CAIRPQGVRNTEAFF. The CDR3 DNA reads TGTGCCATCAGGCCCCAGGGTGTCCGGAACACTGAAGCTTTCTTT.

In this sample, this clone turned up once. This sequence joins TRBV14 and TRBJ2-7; the D is unclear. The CDR3 is 11 residues long. CDR1 and CDR2 (germline): SGHDN, FVKESK. V shed 4 bases and J shed 1 base, with 2 bases lying between them. In nucleotides, the CDR3 is TGTGCCAGCAGCCCTTCCTACGAGCAGTACTTC. This codes for CASSPSYEQYF. The full variable domain, completed using reference TRBV14 and TRBJ2-7, is EAGVTQFPSHSVIEKGQTVTLRCDPISGHDNLYWYRRVMGKEIKFLLHFVKESKQDESGMPNNRFLAERTGGTYSTLKVQPAELEDSGVYFCASSPSYEQYFGPGTRLTVT.

This clone was seen at least ten times. The V gene is TRBV3-1 (or the pseudogene TRBV3-2), the J gene TRBJ2-7; D is possibly TRBD1 (6 bases). Germline CDR1 is LGHDT and CDR2 is YNNKEL (reference sequence). The CDR3 totals 12 residues. The V end was cut by 2 bases, the J end by 7 bases, with 9 bases between. The CDR3 bases are TGTGCCAGCAGCCAACCGCAGGGGGAGCAGTACTTC. Its protein product is CASSQPQGEQYF.

V is TRBV18 and J is TRBJ1-2; the D is unclear. The CDR3 covers 14 residues. Trimming took off 0 bases at V and 9 bases at J, with 14 bases between the two ends. Germline CDR1 is KGHSH and CDR2 is LQKENI. The DNA of the CDR3 is TGTGCCAGCTCACCACCCCAGCCAGGAGGACGCTACACCTTC. It translates to CASSPPQPGGRYTF.

The V and J genes are TRBV5-1 and TRBJ1-5; a weak D match, TRBD1 (5 bases). Deletions cut 0 bases from V and 4 bases from J, with 11 bases between. CDR3 size: 15 residues. In germline, CDR1 is SGHRS, CDR2 YFSETQ. The CDR3 DNA reads as TGCGCCAGCAGCTTGGCGGGGGTAAAGAATCAGCCCCAGCATTTT. Translating it yields CASSLAGVKNQPQHF. Variable domain in full (rest from reference TRBV5-1 and TRBJ1-5): KAGVTQTPRYLIKTRGQQVTLSCSPISGHRSVSWYQQTPGQGLQFLFEYFSETQRNKGNFPGRFSGRQFSNSRSEMNVSTLELGDSALYLCASSLAGVKNQPQHFGDGTRLSIL.

The chain links TRBV19 to TRBJ1-1, with TRBD1 identical over 8 bases. V shed 1 base and J 4 bases; nucleotides not matched to a gene: 2. The CDR3 spans 14 residues. Per the germline V gene, CDR1 is LNHDA and CDR2 is SQIVND (reference sequence). CDR3 residues: CASSIVDRVTEAFF. Here the CDR3 DNA reads TGTGCCAGTAGTATAGTGGACAGGGTCACTGAAGCTTTCTTT.

This chain connects TRBV2 to TRBJ2-7; possibly TRBD1 for D (6 bases). The germline V gene encodes CDR1 SNHLY and CDR2 FYNNEI. The CDR3 has 15 amino acids. The ends were cut back, 6 bases at V and 3 bases at J, with 18 bases in the middle. CDR3 in amino acids: CASRGETGQNYEQYF. The CDR3 DNA reads TGTGCCAGCAGGGGAGAGACAGGACAAAACTACGAGCAGTACTTC. The whole variable domain, filled in from reference TRBV2 and TRBJ2-7, reads EPEVTQTPSHQVTQMGQEVILRCVPISNHLYFYWYRQILGQKVEFLVSFYNNEISEKSEIFDDQFSVERPDGSNFTLKIRSTKLEDSAMYFCASRGETGQNYEQYFGPGTRLTVT.

The rearrangement joins TRBV6-4 to TRBJ1-2; TRBD1 agrees at 10 bases. The germline V gene encodes CDR1 MRHNA and CDR2 SNTAGT. With 4 bases clipped from V and 8 bases from J, the junction kept 10 bases outside the gene matches. CDR3 length: 15 residues. CDR3 bases: TGTGCCAGCAGTGTAACGACAGGGGGCATTGTGGGCTACACCTTC. Translating it yields CASSVTTGGIVGYTF.

The rearrangement links TRBV10-2 to TRBJ1-5; the match to TRBD1 covers 10 bases. J gave up 5 bases and V 9 bases, and 7 bases lay outside the gene matches. The CDR3 loop spans 14 amino acids. CDR1 is WSHSY, CDR2 SAAADI, per germline. The CDR3 region has the DNA TGCGCCAGTCGTGGACAGGGGGTTTATCAGCCCCAGCATTTT. Translation gives CASRGQGVYQPQHF.

This chain connects TRBV5-4 to TRBJ2-2; 7 bases fit TRBD1. Trimming cost V 4 bases and J 5 bases; bases outside gene matches: 8. From germline, CDR1 is SGHNT and CDR2 YYREEE (reference sequence). The CDR3 is 15 residues long. Here the CDR3 reads CASSPGQVETGELFF. CDR3 nucleotides: TGTGCCAGCAGCCCCGGACAGGTAGAGACCGGGGAGCTGTTTTTT.

The chain is built from TRBV7-9 and TRBJ1-1; no reliable D call. Germline CDR1 and CDR2: SEHNR and FQNEAQ (reference sequence). V gave up 2 bases and J gave up 6 bases, with 7 bases separating them. The CDR3 spans 12 residues. The CDR3 loop reads CASSLRESEAFF. In DNA, the CDR3 is TGTGCCAGCAGCTTAAGAGAGTCTGAAGCTTTCTTT.

This chain links TRBV28 with TRBJ2-7, with D hard to call. This CDR3 is built from 11 residues. Trimming cost V 7 bases and J 2 bases, with 6 bases left between them. Germline V gives CDR1 MDHEN, CDR2 SYDVKM. The CDR3 reads CASNQAYEQYF. CDR3 DNA: TGTGCCAGCAATCAGGCCTACGAGCAGTACTTC. Based on the CDR3 plus reference TRBV28 and TRBJ2-7, the full variable domain is DVKVTQSSRYLVKRTGEKVFLECVQDMDHENMFWYRQDPGLGLRLIYFSYDVKMKEKGDIPEGYSVSREKKERFSLILESASTNQTSMYLCASNQAYEQYFGPGTRLTVT.

The chain recombines TRBV6-5 with TRBJ1-2, with 8 positions matching TRBD1. The V segment lost 0 bases and the J segment 8 bases; nucleotides outside the gene matches: 8. CDR1 and CDR2 from the germline V gene are MNHEY and SVGAGI. This CDR3 spans 15 amino acids. This chain's CDR3 is CASSYSNRQGKGYTF. The CDR3 bases are TGTGCCAGCAGTTACTCGAATCGACAGGGGAAAGGCTACACCTTC.

V and J are TRBV19 and TRBJ1-5; maybe TRBD1 (5 bases). The CDR3 runs 15 residues. V lost 5 bases to trimming and J lost 6 bases, with 17 bases between them. Germline V gene lookup returns CDR1 LNHDA and CDR2 SQIVND (reference sequence). This CDR3 reads CASSPLVGGGQPQHF. The CDR3 DNA sequence: TGTGCCAGTAGTCCGTTGGTTGGGGGAGGTCAGCCCCAGCATTTT.

J is TRBJ1-1 and V is TRBV24-1; 9 bases are shared with TRBD1. The CDR3 loop spans 18 amino acids. With 6 bases clipped from V and 0 bases from J, the junction kept 13 bases outside the gene matches. The germline gives CDR1 KGHDR, CDR2 SFDVKD. This CDR3 is CATSLPGTGHNVNTEAFF. The DNA for the CDR3 is TGTGCCACCAGTCTGCCTGGGACAGGGCACAACGTGAACACTGAAGCTTTCTTT.

This clone was detected a few times. Other DNA sequences in the same sample also yield this CDR3. This sequence joins TRBV7-9 and TRBJ2-2, with D unclear. Trimming removed 1 base from V and 4 bases from J, with 7 bases in between. CDR1 is SEHNR and CDR2 is FQNEAQ in the germline V gene (reference sequence). CDR3 size: 14 residues. As DNA, the CDR3 is TGTGCCAGCAGCTTAGGTGGCGGCACCGGGGAGCTGTTTTTT. This gives the protein CASSLGGGTGELFF.

The V call is TRBV7-9, the J call TRBJ1-4, with 7 bases identical to TRBD1. The CDR3 spans 15 residues. Germline loops: CDR1 SEHNR, CDR2 FQNEAQ (reference sequence). The V and J ends lost 4 bases and 8 bases, in that order; junction bases with no gene match: 10. CDR3 bases: TGTGCCAGCAGCTCGACGGACAGGCGCTACGAAAAACTGTTTTTT. Its translation is CASSSTDRRYEKLFF.

The chain employs TRBV10-3 and TRBJ2-3; 11 bases are shared with TRBD2. The V segment lost 10 bases and the J segment 4 bases; nucleotides outside the gene matches: 7. The CDR3 length is 14 residues. Germline V lookup: CDR1 ENHRY, CDR2 SYGVKD. CDR3 nucleotide sequence: TGTGCCACACTACTAGCGGGAGAGTCAGATACGCAGTATTTT. Protein: CATLLAGESDTQYF.

The genes are TRBV27 and TRBJ1-2, with D possibly being TRBD1 (6 bases). This CDR3 has 12 residues. V lost 7 bases to trimming and J lost 8 bases, with 14 bases between them. Germline CDR1 and CDR2: MNHEY and SMNVEV (reference sequence). The CDR3 here is CASISAGGGYTF. CDR3 nucleotide sequence: TGTGCCAGCATTTCCGCGGGGGGCGGCTACACCTTC.

V and J are TRBV2 and TRBJ2-6; no clear D. The V gene lost 7 bases and the J gene lost 1 base, with 8 bases spanning the gap. CDR3 length equals 14 residues. Germline V CDR1 and CDR2: SNHLY, FYNNEI. DNA for the CDR3: TGTGCCAGCAAACTGCCTTCTGGGGCCAACGTCCTGACTTTC. This gives the protein CASKLPSGANVLTF.

The gene calls are TRBV7-9 and TRBJ1-4; maybe TRBD1 (5 bases). V was trimmed by 7 bases and J by 7 bases, leaving 16 bases between them. Germline V gene lookup returns CDR1 SEHNR and CDR2 FQNEAQ (reference sequence). The CDR3 loop spans 14 amino acids. The CDR3 here is CASTWDFGSEKLFF. CDR3 bases: TGTGCCAGCACCTGGGACTTCGGCAGTGAAAAACTGTTTTTT.